This T cell receptor (beta chain) was obtained from a study of control samples from healthy donors and cancer patients. The CDR3 length is 16 residues. Trimming cost V 3 bases and J 2 bases, with 16 bases left between them. Germline-derived CDR1 and CDR2 are LGHDT and YNNKEL (reference sequence). Generated by immunoSEQ multiplex PCR, the TCRdb table keeps only in-frame clones and is missing some. The table has over 150,000 clones, approximately 94% seen once. V and J are TRBV3-1 (or the pseudogene TRBV3-2) and TRBJ1-2; D gene uncertain. The material sequenced was blood. This clonotype was obtained from a man aged 40-49 years in good health. DNA for the CDR3: TGTGCCAGCAGCCAGGCTGGGCTAGGGTTCAACTATGGCTACACCTTC. This sequence encodes CASSQAGLGFNYGYTF.